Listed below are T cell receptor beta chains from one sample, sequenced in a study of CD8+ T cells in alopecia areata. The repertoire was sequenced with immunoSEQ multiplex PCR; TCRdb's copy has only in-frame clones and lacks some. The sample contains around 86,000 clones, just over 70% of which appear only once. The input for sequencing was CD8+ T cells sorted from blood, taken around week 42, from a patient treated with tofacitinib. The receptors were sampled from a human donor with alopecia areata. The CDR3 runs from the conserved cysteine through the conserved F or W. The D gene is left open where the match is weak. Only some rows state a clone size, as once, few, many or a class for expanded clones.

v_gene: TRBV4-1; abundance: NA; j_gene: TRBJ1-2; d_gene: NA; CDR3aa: CASSQDRGNYGYTF; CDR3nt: TGCGCCAGCAGCCAAGACCGGGGAAACTATGGCTACACCTTC
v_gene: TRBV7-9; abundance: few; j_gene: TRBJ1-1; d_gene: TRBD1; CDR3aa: CANGQGIGTEAFF; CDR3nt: TGTGCAAACGGACAGGGAATAGGCACTGAAGCTTTCTTT
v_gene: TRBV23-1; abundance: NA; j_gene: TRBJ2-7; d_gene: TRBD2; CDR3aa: CASSHPLAGDPYEQYF; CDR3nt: TGCGCCAGCAGTCATCCACTAGCGGGGGATCCCTACGAGCAGTACTTC
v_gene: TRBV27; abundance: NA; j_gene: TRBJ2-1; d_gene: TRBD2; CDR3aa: CASSLSGGYNEQFF; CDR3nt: TGTGCCAGCAGTTTATCGGGGGGGTACAATGAGCAGTTCTTC
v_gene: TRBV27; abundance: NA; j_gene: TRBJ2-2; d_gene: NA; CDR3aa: CASSAGSTNAGELFF; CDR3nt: TGTGCCAGCAGTGCCGGGTCTACAAACGCCGGGGAGCTGTTTTTT
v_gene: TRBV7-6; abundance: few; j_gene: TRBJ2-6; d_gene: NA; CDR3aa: CASRKEVSGANVLTF; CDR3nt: TGTGCCAGCAGAAAAGAAGTCTCTGGGGCCAACGTCCTGACTTTC
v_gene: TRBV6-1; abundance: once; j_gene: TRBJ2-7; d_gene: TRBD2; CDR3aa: CASSDDLAGLRYEQYF; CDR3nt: TGTGCCAGCAGTGACGATCTAGCGGGCCTTCGCTACGAGCAGTACTTC
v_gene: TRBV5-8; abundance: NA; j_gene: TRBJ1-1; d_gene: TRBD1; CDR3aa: CASSYRGQGANTEAFF; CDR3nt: TGTGCCAGCAGCTACCGTGGACAGGGGGCTAACACTGAAGCTTTCTTT
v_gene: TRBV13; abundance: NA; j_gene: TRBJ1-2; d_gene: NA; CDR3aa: CASSSFRERDYGYTF; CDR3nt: TGTGCCAGCAGCTCATTCAGGGAAAGGGACTATGGCTACACCTTC
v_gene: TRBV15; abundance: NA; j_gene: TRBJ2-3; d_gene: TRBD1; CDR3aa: CATSRVGASGQGRPDTQYF; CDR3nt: TGTGCCACCAGCAGAGTAGGTGCCTCGGGACAGGGGAGACCAGATACGCAGTATTTT
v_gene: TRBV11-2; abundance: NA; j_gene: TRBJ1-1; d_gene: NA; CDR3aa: CASSLVSTTEAFF; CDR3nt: TGTGCCAGCAGCTTAGTGAGTACCACTGAAGCTTTCTTT
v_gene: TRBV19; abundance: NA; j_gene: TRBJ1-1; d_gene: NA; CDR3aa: CASTSWQGTMNTEAFF; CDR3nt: TGTGCCAGCACCTCCTGGCAGGGAACGATGAACACTGAAGCTTTCTTT
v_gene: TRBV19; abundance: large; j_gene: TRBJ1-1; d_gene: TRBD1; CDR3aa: CASWDRGETEAFF; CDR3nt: TGTGCCAGTTGGGACAGGGGTGAAACTGAAGCTTTCTTT
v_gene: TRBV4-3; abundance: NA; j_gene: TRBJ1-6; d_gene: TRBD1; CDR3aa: CASSQDRTGDNSPLHF; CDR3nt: TGCGCCAGCAGCCAGGATAGGACAGGTGATAATTCACCCCTCCACTTT
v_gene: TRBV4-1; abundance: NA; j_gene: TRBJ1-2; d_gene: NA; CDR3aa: CASSQVPFAPEGGRDYGYTF; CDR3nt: TGCGCCAGCAGCCAAGTCCCTTTTGCGCCTGAGGGGGGACGAGACTATGGCTACACCTTC
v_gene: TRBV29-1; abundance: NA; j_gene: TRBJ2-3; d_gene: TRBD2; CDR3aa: CSVPGLAGPKTSTDTQYF; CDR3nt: TGCAGCGTACCGGGACTAGCGGGACCGAAAACTAGCACAGATACGCAGTATTTT
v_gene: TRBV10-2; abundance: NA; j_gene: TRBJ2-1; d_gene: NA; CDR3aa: CASSGGPSYNEQFF; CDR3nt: TGCGCCAGCAGCGGGGGGCCCTCCTACAATGAGCAGTTCTTC
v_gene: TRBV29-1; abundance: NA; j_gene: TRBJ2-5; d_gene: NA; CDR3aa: CSATKETQYF; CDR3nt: TGCAGCGCGACGAAAGAGACCCAGTACTTC
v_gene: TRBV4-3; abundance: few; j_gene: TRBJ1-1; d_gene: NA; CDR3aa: CASSQVRNAEAFF; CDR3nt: TGCGCCAGCAGCCAAGTAAGAAACGCTGAAGCTTTCTTT
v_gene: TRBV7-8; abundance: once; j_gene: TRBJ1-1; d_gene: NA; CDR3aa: CASSLLESSEAFF; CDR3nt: TGTGCCAGCAGCTTGCTTGAATCTTCTGAAGCTTTCTTT
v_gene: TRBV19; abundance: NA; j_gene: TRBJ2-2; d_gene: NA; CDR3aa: CATGTGGELFF; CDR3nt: TGTGCCACCGGGACCGGCGGGGAGCTGTTTTTT
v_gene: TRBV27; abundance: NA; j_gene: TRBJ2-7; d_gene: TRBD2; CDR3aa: CASSPRRAGDYEQYF; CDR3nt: TGTGCCAGCAGTCCCCGAAGGGCGGGGGACTACGAGCAGTACTTC
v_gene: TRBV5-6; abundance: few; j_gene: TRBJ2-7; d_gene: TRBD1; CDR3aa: CASSGDREVYEQYF; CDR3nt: TGTGCCAGCAGCGGGGACAGGGAGGTCTACGAGCAGTACTTC
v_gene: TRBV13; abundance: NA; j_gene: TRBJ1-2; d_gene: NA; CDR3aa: CASSQGQTDGYTF; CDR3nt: TGTGCCAGCAGCCAGGGGCAAACCGATGGCTACACCTTC
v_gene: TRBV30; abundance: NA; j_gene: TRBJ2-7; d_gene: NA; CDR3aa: CAWNSGNNPYEQYF; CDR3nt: TGTGCCTGGAATTCAGGGAACAATCCCTACGAGCAGTACTTC
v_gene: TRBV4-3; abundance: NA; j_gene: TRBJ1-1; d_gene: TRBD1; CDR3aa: CASSLRDRGNTEAFF; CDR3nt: TGCGCCAGCAGCCTACGGGACAGAGGGAACACTGAAGCTTTCTTT
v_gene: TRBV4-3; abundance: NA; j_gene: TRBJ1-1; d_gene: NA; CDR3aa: CASSQEERVRTEAFF; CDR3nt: TGCGCCAGCAGCCAAGAGGAAAGGGTAAGGACTGAAGCTTTCTTT
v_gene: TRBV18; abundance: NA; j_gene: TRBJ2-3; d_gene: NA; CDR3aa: CASSPPERLGTDTQYF; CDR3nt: TGTGCCAGCTCACCACCAGAAAGGCTAGGCACAGATACGCAGTATTTT
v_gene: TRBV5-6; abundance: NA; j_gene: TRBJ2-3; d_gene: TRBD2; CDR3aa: CASSLELSGGAADTQYF; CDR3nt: TGTGCCAGCAGCTTGGAACTAAGCGGGGGGGCTGCAGATACGCAGTATTTT
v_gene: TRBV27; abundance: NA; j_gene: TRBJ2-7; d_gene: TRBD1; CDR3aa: CASSDPGGNYEQYF; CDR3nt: TGTGCCAGCAGTGATCCAGGGGGTAACTACGAGCAGTACTTC
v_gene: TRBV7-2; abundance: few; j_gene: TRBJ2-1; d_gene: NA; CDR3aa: CASSTDGSSYNEQFF; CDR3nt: TGTGCCAGCAGCACGGACGGAAGCTCCTACAATGAGCAGTTCTTC
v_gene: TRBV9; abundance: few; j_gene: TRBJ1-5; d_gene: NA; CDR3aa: CASNPSGSGQPQHF; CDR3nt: TGTGCCAGCAATCCATCCGGCTCCGGACAGCCCCAGCATTTT
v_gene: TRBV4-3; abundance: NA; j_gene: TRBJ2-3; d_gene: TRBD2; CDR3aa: CASSQERAGGSDTQYF; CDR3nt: TGCGCCAGCAGCCAAGAGCGGGCGGGGGGCTCAGATACGCAGTATTTT
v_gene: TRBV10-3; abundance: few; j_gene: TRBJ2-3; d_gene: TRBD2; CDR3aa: CATEETSGGRMGTDTQYF; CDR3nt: TGTGCCACGGAAGAAACTAGCGGGGGAAGAATGGGCACAGATACGCAGTATTTT
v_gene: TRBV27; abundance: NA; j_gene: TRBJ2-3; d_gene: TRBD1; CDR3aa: CASSPGQPTDTQYF; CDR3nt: TGTGCCAGCAGCCCGGGACAGCCCACAGATACGCAGTATTTT
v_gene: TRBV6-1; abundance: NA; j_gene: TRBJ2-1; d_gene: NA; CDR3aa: CASSERGYNEQFF; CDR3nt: TGTGCCAGCAGTGAACGCGGCTACAATGAGCAGTTCTTC
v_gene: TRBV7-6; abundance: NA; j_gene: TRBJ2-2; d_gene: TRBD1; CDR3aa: CASSIGTGDTGELFF; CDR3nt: TGTGCCAGCAGCATCGGGACAGGGGACACCGGGGAGCTGTTTTTT
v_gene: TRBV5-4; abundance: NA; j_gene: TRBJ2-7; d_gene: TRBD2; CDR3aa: CASSLGTSGGAMIYEQYF; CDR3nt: TGTGCCAGCAGCTTAGGGACTAGCGGGGGGGCGATGATTTACGAGCAGTACTTC
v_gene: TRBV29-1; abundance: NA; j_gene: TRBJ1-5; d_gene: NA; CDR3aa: CSVETADSNQPQHF; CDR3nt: TGCAGCGTTGAAACAGCGGATAGCAATCAGCCCCAGCATTTT
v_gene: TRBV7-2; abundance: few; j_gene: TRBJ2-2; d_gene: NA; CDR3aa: CASSINPGGELFF; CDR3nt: TGTGCCAGCAGCATAAACCCTGGGGGGGAGCTGTTTTTT
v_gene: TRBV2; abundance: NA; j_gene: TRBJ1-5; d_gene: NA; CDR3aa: CASSEALGGNQPQHF; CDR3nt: TGTGCCAGCAGTGAAGCGCTCGGGGGTAATCAGCCCCAGCATTTT
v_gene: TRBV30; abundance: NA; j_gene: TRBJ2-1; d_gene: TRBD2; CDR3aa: CACIIAGGYGQFF; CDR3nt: TGTGCCTGTATTATAGCGGGGGGATATGGGCAGTTCTTC
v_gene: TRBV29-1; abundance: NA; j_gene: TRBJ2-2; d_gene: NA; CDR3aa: CSGLRGNTGELFF; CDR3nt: TGCAGCGGACTTAGGGGGAACACCGGGGAGCTGTTTTTT
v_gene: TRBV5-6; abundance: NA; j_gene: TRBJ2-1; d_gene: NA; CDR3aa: CASSFLSVEQFF; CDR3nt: TGTGCCAGCAGCTTTTTGAGCGTTGAGCAGTTCTTC